This T cell receptor (beta chain) was sequenced in a study of tumor and adjacent non-tumor tissue in lung cancer. Across the study: The patients, around 10 men and 5 women, were roughly 30 to 85 with stage I to III disease.

No cell sorting was done before RNA was extracted from the tissue. Distant lung tissue was collected more than 3 cm away from the tumor edge. Study-level findings and limits: Tumor TCR diversity, when higher, was linked to shorter survival. Compared with tumor, normal lung showed significantly lower TCR diversity. Top 100 clones took a larger repertoire share in normal lung.

TCRbeta libraries were built with three rounds of nested PCR, modified from ARM-PCR. From the multiplex PCR reads, TCRdb called clonotypes with MiXCR, one entry per CDR3 protein. The data show some 100,000 distinct CDR3 sequences, with approximately 60% seen just once and roughly a fifth held by the top ten. Comment on this clonotype: Antigen specificity is unknown. Compared with germline, one end of the junction differs, possibly owing to a read error.

CDR1 MNHNS and CDR2 SASEGT come from the germline V gene. The CDR3 loop spans 14 amino acids. Sequencing was carried out using distant non-tumor lung tissue. V gene TRBV6-1 combines with J gene TRBJ2-2, with D hard to call. The source is a man younger than 45 with non-small cell lung cancer. CDR3 DNA: TGTGCCAGCAGTGAACATTCGAACATCGGGGAGCTGTTTTTT. Translating it yields CASSEHSNIGELFF.